This T cell receptor beta chain is from a study of T cells in Graves' hyperthyroidism and ophthalmopathy. General observations from the study: Ophthalmopathy was model-predicted a median around 6.1 months pre-onset.

Germline V gene lookup returns CDR1 MNHNY and CDR2 SVGAGI (reference sequence). V was shortened by 0 bases and J by 4 bases, with 6 bases between the two germline ends. The CDR3 extends over 14 amino acids. RNA transcripts served as the template for amplifying TCR beta CDR3 regions. Researchers ran a first-round RT-PCR on the TCR CDR3 using the HTBI primer set. TCRdb fed the multiplex PCR reads into MiXCR, producing one record per CDR3 protein. Among about 270,000 distinct CDR3 sequences listed, approximately 20% were seen once. Turning to this clonotype: The antigen remains unidentified.

The clonotype originates from a young man with Graves' ophthalmopathy. Sequenced input: blood. The chain joins TRBV6-6 to TRBJ2-2; D is unclear. The DNA of the CDR3 is TGTGCCAGCAGTTACTCAGGAGCCACCGGGGAGCTGTTTTTT. Its translation is CASSYSGATGELFF.